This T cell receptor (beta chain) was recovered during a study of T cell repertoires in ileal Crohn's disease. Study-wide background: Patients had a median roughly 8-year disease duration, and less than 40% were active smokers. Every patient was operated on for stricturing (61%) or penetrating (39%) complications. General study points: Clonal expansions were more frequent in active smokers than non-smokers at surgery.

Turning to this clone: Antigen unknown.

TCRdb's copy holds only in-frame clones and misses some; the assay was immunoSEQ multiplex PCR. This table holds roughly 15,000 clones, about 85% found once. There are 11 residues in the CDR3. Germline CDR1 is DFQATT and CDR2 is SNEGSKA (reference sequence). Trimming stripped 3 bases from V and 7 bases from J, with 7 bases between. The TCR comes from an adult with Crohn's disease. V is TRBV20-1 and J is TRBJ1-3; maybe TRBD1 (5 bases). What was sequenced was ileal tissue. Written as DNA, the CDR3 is TGCAGTGCTAGGGGGGGGAACACCATATATTTT. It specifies CSARGGNTIYF.